A single sample is the source of the 25 T cell receptor beta chains below, sequenced in a study of cytomegalovirus exposure and HLA in healthy donors. In the PCR, 60 Vbeta and 13 Jbeta primers were used. The data were produced by immunoSEQ multiplex PCR, yet TCRdb's version contains in-frame clones alone and is incomplete. The table shows over 150,000 clones, with 75% occurring only once. The sequenced sample consisted of PBMCs. The receptors shown here come from a man aged 18 to 30 in good health and CMV-seronegative.

The chain recombines TRBV7-2 with TRBJ2-5; 8 bases align to TRBD2. CDR3 size: 16 residues. Germline assignment: CDR1 SGHTA and CDR2 FQGNSA. V shed 1 base, J shed 5 bases, and the junction held 9 bases outside the gene matches. The chain's CDR3 is CASSLGGTRSRETQYF. In DNA, the CDR3 is TGTGCCAGCAGCTTAGGGGGGACTAGAAGTCGGGAGACCCAGTACTTC.

The CDR3 is CASSSWPRGGFEGAFF. CDR3 coding DNA: TGTGCCAGCAGCTCCTGGCCCCGGGGGGGATTTGAGGGAGCTTTCTTT. J is TRBJ1-1 and V is TRBV11-2; tentatively, D is TRBD1 (5 bases). The CDR3 is made up of 16 amino acids. Germline V gene data show CDR1 as SGHAT and CDR2 as FQNNGV. V was clipped by 4 bases and J by 10 bases, with 25 bases between them. Supplemented by reference TRBV11-2 and TRBJ1-1, the full variable domain reads EAGVAQSPRYKIIEKRQSVAFWCNPISGHATLYWYQQILGQGPKLLIQFQNNGVVDDSQLPKDRFSAERLKGVDSTLKIQPAKLEDSAVYLCASSSWPRGGFEGAFFGQGTRLTVV.

The chain couples TRBV10-3 to TRBJ2-5; 9 bases map to TRBD1. CDR3 length: 14 amino acids. The ends lost 3 bases at V and 14 bases at J; junction bases unmatched: 13. Germline V gene sequence: CDR1 ENHRY, CDR2 SYGVKD. The CDR3 here is CAISERPSGTGPYF. CDR3 nucleotides: TGTGCCATCAGTGAACGGCCCTCAGGGACAGGGCCATACTTC.

The chain has TRBV19 and TRBJ1-2; 9 bases align to TRBD1. Trimming at V came to 6 bases and at J to 8 bases, leaving 7 bases not matched to a gene. This CDR3 has 13 residues. Germline lookup yields CDR1 LNHDA and CDR2 SQIVND (reference sequence). CDR3 coding DNA: TGTGCCAGTAGCCCCGGGACAGGGAAGGGCTACACCTTC. It translates to CASSPGTGKGYTF.

This clone occurred once. The CDR3 loop reads CASSFRANEKLFF. For the CDR3, the DNA is TGTGCCAGCAGCTTCAGGGCGAATGAAAAACTGTTTTTT. V is TRBV5-8 and J is TRBJ1-4; D perhaps matches TRBD1 (5 bases). Trimming removed 2 bases at V and 5 bases at J, with 7 bases between. This CDR3 contains 13 residues. CDR1 is SGHTS and CDR2 is YDEGEE in the germline V gene. Looking up the rest from reference TRBV5-8 and TRBJ1-4 gives the full variable domain: EAGVTQSPTHLIKTRGQQATLRCSPISGHTSVYWYQQALGLGLQFLLWYDEGEERNRGNFPPRFSGRQFPNYSSELNVNALELEDSALYLCASSFRANEKLFFGSGTQLSVL.

The rearrangement joins TRBV11-3 to TRBJ1-1; D gene unclear. V lost 2 bases and J 1 base, leaving 5 bases between the germline ends. CDR1 is SGHNT and CDR2 is YENEEA in the germline V gene. The CDR3 length is 13 residues. DNA of the CDR3: TGTGCCAGCAGCTTACTCAGGAACACTGAAGCTTTCTTT. It codes for CASSLLRNTEAFF.

The chain is built from TRBV2 and TRBJ1-5, with no clear D. Per the germline V gene, CDR1 is SNHLY and CDR2 is FYNNEI. The CDR3 has 13 residues. V lost 5 bases, J lost 4 bases, and 9 bases lay in between. CDR3 DNA sequence: TGTGCCAGCAGTCACAGTCCTAATCAGCCCCAGCATTTT. This codes for CASSHSPNQPQHF.

This chain connects TRBV5-1 to TRBJ1-2; 8 bases align to TRBD1. This CDR3 region has 14 residues. Unmatched junction bases numbered 7, after V lost 7 bases and J lost 2 bases. Germline values: CDR1 SGHRS, CDR2 YFSETQ. CDR3 coding DNA: TGCGCCAGCGGGACAGGAGACTACAACTATGGCTACACCTTC. Translated, it gives CASGTGDYNYGYTF.

This clone showed up just once. The chain links TRBV5-4 to TRBJ2-1, with 11 bases matching TRBD2. V was pared by 3 bases and J by 4 bases, with 15 bases of the junction left unmatched. The CDR3 extends over 19 amino acids. Germline values: CDR1 SGHNT, CDR2 YYREEE (reference sequence). CDR3 nucleotides: TGTGCCAGCAGCTCCCCGACAGCCGAACTAGCGGGAGCATACAATGAGCAGTTCTTC. Translated, it gives CASSSPTAELAGAYNEQFF.

The genes are TRBV27 and TRBJ2-7; no definite D call. V was cut by 5 bases and J by 2 bases, with 10 bases left in between. Per germline, CDR1 MNHEY and CDR2 SMNVEV (reference sequence). The CDR3 has 13 amino acids. The CDR3 sequence: CASSVTGTYEQYF. DNA for the CDR3: TGTGCCAGCAGTGTAACGGGTACCTACGAGCAGTACTTC.

This clone has only a few counts. V is TRBV19 and J is TRBJ2-1, with TRBD2 matching over 8 bases. The CDR3 spans 11 residues. Losses at the gene ends were 5 bases for V and 15 bases for J; bases not matched to a gene: 6. The germline V gene has CDR1 LNHDA and CDR2 SQIVND (reference sequence). The CDR3 loop is CASSSRTSLFF. The CDR3 DNA follows: TGTGCCAGTAGTTCCCGGACTAGCCTGTTCTTC.

The V gene is TRBV28, the J gene TRBJ1-2; 8 nucleotides line up with TRBD1. Germline CDR1 and CDR2: MDHEN and SYDVKM. The CDR3 runs to 12 residues. V shed 8 bases, J shed 6 bases, and the junction held 5 bases outside the gene matches. The CDR3 DNA reads TGTGCCAGCGTACAGGGGGGAGATGGCTACACCTTC. It encodes CASVQGGDGYTF.

V is TRBV7-2 and J is TRBJ2-4; 7 bases fit TRBD2. V shed 5 bases, J shed 5 bases, and the junction held 6 bases outside the gene matches. The germline V gene encodes CDR1 SGHTA and CDR2 FQGNSA. This CDR3 has 14 residues. For the CDR3, the DNA is TGTGCCAGCAGCCCTACTCGGGGGGAAAACATTCAGTACTTC. Protein product: CASSPTRGENIQYF.

CDR3 sequence: CASNLNPGQPQHF. The CDR3, as DNA: TGTGCCAGCAATCTCAACCCAGGGCAGCCCCAGCATTTT. V and J are TRBV7-8 and TRBJ1-5; perhaps TRBD1 as D (5 bases). CDR3 length: 13 residues. The V end lost 7 bases, the J end lost 7 bases, and 14 bases lay between the germline ends. Germline CDR1 and CDR2: SGHVS and FQNEAQ.

The chain employs TRBV5-1 and TRBJ2-1, with TRBD2 identical over 10 bases. Germline loops: CDR1 SGHRS, CDR2 YFSETQ. The CDR3 sequence is 17 residues long. The trim removed 4 bases at V and 8 bases at J, leaving 15 bases unmatched. CDR3 bases: TGCGCCAGCAGCCCTACAGCGGGAGGGCCTGGAGACGATGAGCAGTTCTTC. Translating gives CASSPTAGGPGDDEQFF.

This clone came up a few times. The genes are TRBV4-3 and TRBJ2-7; 7 nucleotides align to TRBD2. This CDR3 spans 17 amino acids. In germline, CDR1 is LGHNA, CDR2 YSLEER. The junction had 11 bases not matched to a gene; V was cut back by 0 bases and J by 3 bases. The CDR3 spells CASSQDWGPGGYYEQYF. CDR3 nucleotides: TGCGCCAGCAGCCAAGATTGGGGCCCCGGGGGGTACTACGAGCAGTACTTC.

V is TRBV19 and J is TRBJ2-7, with 8 bases fitting TRBD1. The CDR3 is 14 residues long. The germline gives CDR1 LNHDA, CDR2 SQIVND (reference sequence). V was clipped by 7 bases and J by 5 bases; unmatched bases: 10. The chain's CDR3 is CASKKGDRGDEQYF. CDR3 coding DNA: TGTGCCAGTAAGAAGGGAGACAGGGGCGACGAGCAGTACTTC.

This sequence joins TRBV27 and TRBJ2-3, with D possibly TRBD2 on 7 matching bases. CDR3 length: 15 residues. Germline CDR1 is MNHEY and CDR2 is SMNVEV (reference sequence). Trimming pared 5 bases from V and 2 bases from J, leaving 14 bases between. CDR3: CASSRRGPFTDTQYF. DNA for the CDR3: TGTGCCAGCAGTCGGCGGGGGCCCTTCACAGATACGCAGTATTTT.

The chain couples TRBV5-6 to TRBJ2-7; 8 nucleotides align to TRBD2. CDR1 SGHDT and CDR2 YYEEEE come from the germline V gene. The ends lost 6 bases at V and 4 bases at J; junction bases unmatched: 12. This CDR3 spans 15 amino acids. The CDR3 DNA is TGTGCCAGCACCCCAGGATTGAGCGGGAGATACGAGCAGTACTTC. Amino acid sequence: CASTPGLSGRYEQYF.

This clone was observed a few times. The genes are TRBV6-6 and TRBJ2-2, with 7 bases lining up with TRBD2. The germline V gene has CDR1 MNHNY and CDR2 SVGAGI (reference sequence). V shed 2 bases, J shed 3 bases, and the junction held 6 bases outside the gene matches. The CDR3 is 16 amino acids. CDR3 nucleotides: TGTGCCAGCAGTTACGGGGGGGTCGGGGACACCGGGGAGCTGTTTTTT. Encoded protein: CASSYGGVGDTGELFF.

This chain uses TRBV19 with TRBJ2-1; TRBD2 is a possible D gene (5 bases). Germline loops: CDR1 LNHDA, CDR2 SQIVND (reference sequence). This CDR3 comprises 17 residues. V lost 1 base and J 6 bases, leaving 19 bases between the germline ends. The DNA for the CDR3 is TGTGCCAGTAGTATAGTGTGGCGGTCCAGCGCGGGCAATGAGCAGTTCTTC. This gives the protein CASSIVWRSSAGNEQFF.

In this sample, this clone turned up once. The V and J genes are TRBV5-1 and TRBJ2-2; D is perhaps TRBD2 (6 bases). V shed 3 bases and J shed 4 bases, with 13 bases lying between them. The germline CDR1 and CDR2 sequences are SGHRS and YFSETQ. This CDR3 has 15 amino acids. The CDR3 here is CASSWSGEVTGELFF. The CDR3, as DNA: TGCGCCAGCAGCTGGTCCGGGGAGGTCACCGGGGAGCTGTTTTTT.

J is TRBJ2-3 and V is TRBV7-9, with 7 positions matching TRBD2. In germline, CDR1 is SEHNR, CDR2 FQNEAQ (reference sequence). The J segment lost 1 base and the V segment lost 10 bases, leaving 5 bases of the junction unmatched. The CDR3 is 13 amino acids. The CDR3 DNA is TGTGCCATTACTACTAGCGGCACAGATACGCAGTATTTT. Its translation: CAITTSGTDTQYF.

The V call is TRBV10-3, the J call TRBJ1-1, with D maybe TRBD1 (6 bases). The V gene lost 6 bases and the J gene lost 5 bases, with 13 bases spanning the gap. The CDR3 loop spans 13 amino acids. The germline gives CDR1 ENHRY, CDR2 SYGVKD. CDR3 sequence: CAIRGGGGTEAFF. In DNA, the CDR3 is TGTGCCATCAGGGGAGGGGGTGGAACTGAAGCTTTCTTT.

Concerning this clone itself: Distinct nucleotide sequences in the sample also encode this CDR3. The rearrangement uses TRBV2 and TRBJ2-7; 9 bases fit TRBD1. Germline assignment: CDR1 SNHLY and CDR2 FYNNEI. The CDR3 loop spans 14 amino acids. V was clipped by 5 bases and J by 4 bases; unmatched bases: 6. The CDR3 protein is CASSPGQGLYEQYF. DNA of the CDR3: TGTGCCAGCAGTCCGGGACAGGGTTTATACGAGCAGTACTTC.